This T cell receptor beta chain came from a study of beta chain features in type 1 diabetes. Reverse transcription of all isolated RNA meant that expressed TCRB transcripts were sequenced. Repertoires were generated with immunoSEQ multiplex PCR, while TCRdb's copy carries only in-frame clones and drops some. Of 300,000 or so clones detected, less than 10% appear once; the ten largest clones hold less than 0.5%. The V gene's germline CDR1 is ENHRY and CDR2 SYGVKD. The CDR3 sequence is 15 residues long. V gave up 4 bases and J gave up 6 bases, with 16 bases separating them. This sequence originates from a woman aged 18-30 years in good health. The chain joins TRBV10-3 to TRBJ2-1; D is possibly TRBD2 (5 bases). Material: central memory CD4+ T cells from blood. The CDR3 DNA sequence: TGTGCCATCAGTGCGAACAGCCTAGGAGGCAATGAGCAGTTCTTC. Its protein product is CAISANSLGGNEQFF.